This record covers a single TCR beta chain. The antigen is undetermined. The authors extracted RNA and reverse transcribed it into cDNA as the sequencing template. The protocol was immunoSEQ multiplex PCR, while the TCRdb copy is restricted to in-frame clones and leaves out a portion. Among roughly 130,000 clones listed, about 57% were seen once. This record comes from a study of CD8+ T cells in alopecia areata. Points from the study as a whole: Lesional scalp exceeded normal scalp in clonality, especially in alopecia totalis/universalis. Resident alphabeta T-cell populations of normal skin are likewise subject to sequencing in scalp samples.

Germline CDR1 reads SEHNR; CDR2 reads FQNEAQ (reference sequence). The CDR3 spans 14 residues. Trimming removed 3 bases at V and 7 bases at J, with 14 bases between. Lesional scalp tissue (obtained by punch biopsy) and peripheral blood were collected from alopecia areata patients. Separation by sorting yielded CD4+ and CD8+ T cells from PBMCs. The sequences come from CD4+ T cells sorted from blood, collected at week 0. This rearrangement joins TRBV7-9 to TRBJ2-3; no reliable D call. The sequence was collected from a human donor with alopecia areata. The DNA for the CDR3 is TGTGCCAGCAGCTTTGGCCAACTGTCACATACGCAGTATTTT. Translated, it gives CASSFGQLSHTQYF.